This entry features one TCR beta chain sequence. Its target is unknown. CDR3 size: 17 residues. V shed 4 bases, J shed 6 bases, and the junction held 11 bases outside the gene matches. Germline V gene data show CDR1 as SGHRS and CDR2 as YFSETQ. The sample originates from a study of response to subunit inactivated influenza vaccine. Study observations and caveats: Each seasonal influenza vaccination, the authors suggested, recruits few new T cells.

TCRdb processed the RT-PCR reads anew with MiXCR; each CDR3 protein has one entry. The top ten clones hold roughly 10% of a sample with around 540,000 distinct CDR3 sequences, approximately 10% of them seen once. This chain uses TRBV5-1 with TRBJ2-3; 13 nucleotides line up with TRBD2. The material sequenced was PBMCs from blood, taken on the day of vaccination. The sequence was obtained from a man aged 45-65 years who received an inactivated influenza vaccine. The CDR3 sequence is CASSRQTSGGPMDTQYF. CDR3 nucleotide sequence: TGCGCCAGCAGCCGGCAGACTAGCGGGGGGCCTATGGATACGCAGTATTTT.